Listed here are 9 T cell receptor beta chains from one sample, sequenced in a study of spatial heterogeneity in lung cancer. Their antigen targets remain unknown. Study-wide results and limits: Counts of expanded intratumoral alpha and beta TCRs tracked tumor mutation counts.

TCRdb processed the 5' RACE reads anew with MiXCR; each CDR3 protein has one entry. The sample has approximately 8,800 distinct CDR3 sequences; approximately 12% are singletons. Time point indicated: sample taken at primary tumor resection. The sequences come from lung tumor tissue, collected at surgery. All receptors come from a male donor with early-stage non-small cell lung cancer.

In the case of this clonotype: This beta chain is an unintended read in a library built for alpha chains; its size means little. The chain links TRBV5-1 to TRBJ1-1, with 8 positions matching TRBD1. Germline lookup yields CDR1 SGHRS and CDR2 YFSETQ. J was trimmed by 6 bases and V by 5 bases; bases with no gene match: 12. This CDR3 spans 15 amino acids. The CDR3 loop is CASSSLHRGEAEAFF. The DNA of the CDR3 is TGCGCCAGCAGTTCGTTACACAGGGGGGAAGCTGAAGCTTTCTTT.

This clonotype was found many times. This beta chain is off target for a library built for alpha chains, so its abundance means little. This rearrangement joins TRBV20-1 to TRBJ2-5, with D uncertain. This CDR3 has 15 residues. Germline V gene data show CDR1 as DFQATT and CDR2 as SNEGSKA (reference sequence). Trimming removed 0 bases from V and 7 bases from J, with 18 bases in between. This chain's CDR3 is CSARDQWAAEGTQYF. DNA for the CDR3: TGCAGTGCTAGAGATCAGTGGGCAGCCGAAGGGACCCAGTACTTC.

This clonotype was seen many times. Within a library made for alpha chains, this beta chain is off target, and its count is uninformative. The chain is built from TRBV29-1 and TRBJ2-7; D uncertain. V lost 0 bases, J lost 3 bases, and 9 bases lay in between. This CDR3 is 13 amino acids long. Germline V lookup: CDR1 SQVTM, CDR2 ANQGSEA. In nucleotides, the CDR3 is TGCAGCGTTGAAGATCCTGGAAGCTACGAGCAGTACTTC. Amino acids: CSVEDPGSYEQYF.

This clonotype is deemed medium-sized. The library was built for alpha chains, so this beta chain is an off-target read and its size means little. CDR3 residues: CSARDRGDLTYEQYF. In DNA, the CDR3 is TGCAGTGCTAGAGATCGAGGAGACTTAACCTACGAGCAGTACTTC. This chain connects TRBV20-1 to TRBJ2-7; no firm D call. This CDR3 comprises 15 residues. Trimming left V 0 bases short and J 2 bases short, with 14 bases between. The germline CDR1 and CDR2 sequences are DFQATT and SNEGSKA (reference sequence).

This clonotype appeared many times. This beta chain slipped into a library made for alpha chains as a stray read, so its size is not meaningful. This rearrangement joins TRBV3-1 to TRBJ2-3; D is undetermined. CDR3 length equals 13 residues. The germline V gene encodes CDR1 LGHDT and CDR2 YNNKEL (reference sequence). The V end lost 4 bases, the J end lost 11 bases, and 16 bases lay between the germline ends. CDR3 amino acids: CASSLTQGVRQYF. For the CDR3, the DNA is TGTGCCAGCAGCCTAACTCAAGGCGTACGGCAGTATTTT.

This clonotype was found many times. The library was prepared for alpha chains; this beta chain is a stray read, so its frequency means little. The CDR3 coding sequence is TGTGCCAGCAGCTTAGAGGGGGCTAGCGCAACCTACGAGCAGTACTTC. Protein: CASSLEGASATYEQYF. This sequence joins TRBV7-2 and TRBJ2-7; a weak D match, TRBD1 (7 bases). V lost 1 base, J lost 2 bases, and 15 bases lay in between. Germline CDR1 and CDR2: SGHTA and FQGNSA. The CDR3 extends over 16 amino acids.

As for this clonotype: This beta chain slipped into a library made for alpha chains as a stray read, so its size is not meaningful. The chain uses TRBV11-1 and TRBJ2-5; TRBD2 aligns across 10 bases. CDR1 SGHAT and CDR2 FQDESV come from the germline V gene (reference sequence). The CDR3 spans 17 residues. J lost 2 bases, V lost 2 bases, and 8 bases had no gene match. The CDR3 region is CASSLQLAGGGQETQYF. The CDR3 DNA reads as TGTGCCAGCAGCTTACAATTAGCGGGAGGAGGACAAGAGACCCAGTACTTC.

This clonotype is medium-sized by share. Since it is a stray read in a library aimed at alpha chains, this beta chain has a size that is not meaningful. The chain is built from TRBV9 and TRBJ2-2; unclear D gene. The V and J ends lost 0 bases and 6 bases respectively, with 3 bases between them. Germline loops: CDR1 SGDLS, CDR2 YYNGEE. The CDR3 totals 12 residues. The DNA of the CDR3 is TGTGCCAGCAGCGTAGCTTCCGGGGAGCTGTTTTTT. This translates into CASSVASGELFF. Drawing the rest from reference TRBV9 and TRBJ2-2, the complete variable domain is DSGVTQTPKHLITATGQRVTLRCSPRSGDLSVYWYQQSLDQGLQFLIQYYNGEERAKGNILERFSAQQFPDLHSELNLSSLELGDSALYFCASSVASGELFFGEGSRLTVL.

By proportion, this clonotype is medium-sized. Little can be read into the size of this beta chain, an off-target read in a library designed for alpha chains. The chain uses TRBV11-2 and TRBJ2-7, with 9 nucleotides matching TRBD2. The germline gives CDR1 SGHAT, CDR2 FQNNGV. Trimming removed 1 base from V and 2 bases from J; junction bases left unmatched: 3. The CDR3 has 15 residues. CDR3 residues: CASSLGTSETYEQYF. The CDR3, as DNA: TGTGCCAGCAGCTTAGGGACTAGCGAGACCTACGAGCAGTACTTC.